This section outlines one TCR beta chain sequence together with its context. With 60 Vbeta and 13 Jbeta primers, the PCR was carried out. Only in-frame clones appear in the TCRdb table, and some are missing; sequencing was by immunoSEQ multiplex PCR. Recorded here are 30,000 to 45,000 clones; the top ten clones represent 8.9%. CDR3 size: 13 residues. With V trimmed by 6 bases and J by 7 bases, 7 bases remained unmatched. The germline CDR1 and CDR2 sequences are SEHNR and FQNEAQ (reference sequence). The data were obtained in a study of cytomegalovirus exposure and HLA in healthy donors. The V call is TRBV7-9, the J call TRBJ1-2; TRBD1 matches 8 bases. This clonotype originated in a man aged 35 to 55 in good health and CMV-seropositive. The sample was PBMCs. The CDR3 protein is CASRPGTGGGYTF. As DNA, the CDR3 is TGTGCCAGCAGGCCCGGGACAGGTGGTGGCTACACCTTC.